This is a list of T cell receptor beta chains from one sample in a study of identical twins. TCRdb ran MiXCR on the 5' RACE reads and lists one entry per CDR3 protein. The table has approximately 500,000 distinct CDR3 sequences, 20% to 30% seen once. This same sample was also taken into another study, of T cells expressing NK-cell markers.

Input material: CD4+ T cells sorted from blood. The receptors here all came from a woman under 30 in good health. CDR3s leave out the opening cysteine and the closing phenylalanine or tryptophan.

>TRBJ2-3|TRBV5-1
ASSTGADTQY
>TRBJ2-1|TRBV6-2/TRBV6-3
ASSAGGPWEQF
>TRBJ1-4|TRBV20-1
SASDRNRGSEKLF
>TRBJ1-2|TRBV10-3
AISETGDYGYT
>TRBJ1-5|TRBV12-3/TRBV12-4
ASRGTGTQPQH
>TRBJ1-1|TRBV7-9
ASLNGGWNTEAF
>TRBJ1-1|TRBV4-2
ASSQVGLGTEAF
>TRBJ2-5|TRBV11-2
ASSLGAQGYETQY
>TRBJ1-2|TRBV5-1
ASSLPQESYGYT
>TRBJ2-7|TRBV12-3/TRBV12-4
ASKRGNYEQY
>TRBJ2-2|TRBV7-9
ASSLSGGAVGELF
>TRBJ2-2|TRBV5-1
ASSLVPPGQGSTGELF
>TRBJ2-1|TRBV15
ATSATPGTGYNEQF
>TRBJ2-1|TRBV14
ASSPGGSYNEQF
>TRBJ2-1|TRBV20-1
SATTTGASFNEQF
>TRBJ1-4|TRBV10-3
AISEPLQLMKNCF
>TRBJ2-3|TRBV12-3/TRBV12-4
ASSFSTGYTDTQY
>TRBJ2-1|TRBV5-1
ASSFRGGVNEQF
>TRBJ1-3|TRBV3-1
ASSELRRSSGNTIY
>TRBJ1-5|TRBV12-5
ASGLQGGNQPQH
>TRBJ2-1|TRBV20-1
SADPQSNEQF
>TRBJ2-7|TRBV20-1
SASLAGAPYEQY
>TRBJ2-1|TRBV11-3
ASSLGAGGRGEQF
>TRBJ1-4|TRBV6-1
ASRTHWDPNEKLF
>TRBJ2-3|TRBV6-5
ASSYSWGLGTDTQY
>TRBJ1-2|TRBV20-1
SARTGGLGYT
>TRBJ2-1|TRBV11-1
ASSLQGNSYNEQF
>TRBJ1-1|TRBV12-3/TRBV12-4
ASSFLQPAF
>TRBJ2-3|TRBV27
ASIGPGTGLSDTQY
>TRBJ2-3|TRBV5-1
ASSRGAGGPSDTQY
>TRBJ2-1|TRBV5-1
ASSLGQQNEQF
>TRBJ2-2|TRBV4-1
ASSQDVNRVTTGELF
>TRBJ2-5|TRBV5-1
ASSTTAGKETQY
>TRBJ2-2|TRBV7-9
ASSFLLATTGELF
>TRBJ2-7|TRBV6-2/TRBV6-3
ASSYRSGRNEQY
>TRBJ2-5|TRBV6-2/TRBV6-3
ASTSRSETQY
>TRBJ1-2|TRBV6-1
ASTLALAGGGIYGYT
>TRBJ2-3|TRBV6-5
ASSYSRPTDTQY
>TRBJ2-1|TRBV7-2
ASSRRVQQF
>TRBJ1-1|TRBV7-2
ASSRTVRNTEAF
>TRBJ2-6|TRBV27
ASTPRGSGANVLT
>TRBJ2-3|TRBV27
ASSPSLGTQY
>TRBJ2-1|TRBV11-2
ASSLIGRVPYNEQF
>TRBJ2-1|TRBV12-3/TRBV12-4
ASSRALDRSYNEQF
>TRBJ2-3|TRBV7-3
ASSPLAGGLNTQY
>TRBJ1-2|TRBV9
ASFDRAEGYT
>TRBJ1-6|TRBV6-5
ASSYSTGRRSPLH
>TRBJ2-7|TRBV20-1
SAYADSTYEQY
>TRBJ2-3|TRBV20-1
SARTGGGADTQY
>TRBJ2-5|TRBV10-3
AIGRGLEETQY
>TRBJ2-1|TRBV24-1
ATSDSGRGLVHEQF
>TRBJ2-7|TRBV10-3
AIRGQGYEQY
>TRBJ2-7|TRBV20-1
SAMPRGPSYEQY